This T cell receptor (beta chain) was recorded in a study of T cells after posttransplantation cyclophosphamide. This clone has a count of ten or more. Its specificity is unknown. Method: immunoSEQ multiplex PCR; TCRdb's copy keeps in-frame clones and lacks some. Sampling found roughly 45,000 clones, none seen once. Study results and limitations: Blood and skin or GI T cell repertoires showed limited TRB overlap. Recipient CMV seropositivity and CMV reactivation strongly tracked TRB clonality. Later post-transplant blood repertoires were often dominated by donor CD8+ memory clones.

The V gene end was trimmed by 0 bases and the J gene end by 4 bases; junction bases not matched to a gene: 5. This CDR3 region has 16 residues. Germline V gene lookup returns CDR1 LGHNA and CDR2 YSLEER. This rearrangement joins TRBV4-3 to TRBJ2-2; 7 nucleotides align to TRBD2. This receptor was taken from a man aged 35 to 55 in good health, CMV-negative, and a related stem cell transplant donor. The sample was PBMCs. Here the CDR3 DNA reads TGCGCCAGCAGCCAAGACTGGGGGGGGTTCACCGGGGAGCTGTTTTTT. Translation: CASSQDWGGFTGELFF.